The clone carrying this T cell receptor (beta chain) was seen a handful of times. The target antigen is unknown. The data were obtained in a study of CD8 T cells in ankylosing spondylitis. General study findings and limits: The authors reported significant enrichment of disease-linked clones in matched ankylosing spondylitis synovial fluid. Several of the motif variants were reported before in synovial fluid and blood from reactive arthritis. Roughly 8 highly homologous variants made up a TCR beta motif, and this motif appeared characteristic of ankylosing spondylitis blood.

The TCR beta libraries were generated through quantitative 5'-RACE incorporating molecular barcodes. A single record per CDR3 protein comes from TCRdb applying MiXCR to the 5' RACE reads. The sample consists of fewer than 650,000 distinct CDR3 sequences, approximately 11% of them appearing once. The receptor's source is a male donor with ankylosing spondylitis. Sequenced input: blood, either unsorted or a sorted T cell fraction (not recorded which).

The CDR3 DNA reads TGTGCCAGCAGTTTTGGTGCGACAGGGGGTAACACAGATACGCAGTATTTT. Its translation: CASSFGATGGNTDTQYF. The chain uses TRBV12-3 or TRBV12-4 and TRBJ2-3; 9 bases fit TRBD1. The CDR3 extends over 17 amino acids. The V segment lost 3 bases and the J segment 2 bases; nucleotides outside the gene matches: 9.